Sequencing of this T cell receptor beta chain was carried out in a study of T cell responses to AZD1222 COVID-19 vaccine. Study background: Second-dose recipients at about 4 or about 12 weeks were treated as one pooled group. General study findings and limits: Donors in the cohort were predominantly white British and more often female, and clonal diversity was possibly underestimated.

This clone appeared once. The antigen is not known. Data came from immunoSEQ multiplex PCR; TCRdb stores just in-frame clones and leaves some out. The repertoire includes approximately 260,000 clones, 80% to 95% of them detected once, and around 0.58% sits in the top ten. Between the trimmed V and J ends, which lost 0 bases and 5 bases, there was a span of 29 bases. Germline V gives CDR1 SGHDN, CDR2 FVKESK. The length of the CDR3 is 20 residues. This TCR came from an adult in good health. Material: peripheral blood, obtained on day 0 of AZD1222 vaccination. The chain carries TRBV14 and TRBJ2-7; possibly TRBD2 for D (6 bases). In DNA, the CDR3 is TGTGCCAGCAGCCAAGATTCGCGCCGCTTTAGCGGCGGGTCTTTAGACGAGCAGTACTTC. Its translation: CASSQDSRRFSGGSLDEQYF.